Below, 16 T cell receptor beta chains from the same sample are listed, as sequenced in a study of cytomegalovirus exposure and HLA in healthy donors. Produced via immunoSEQ multiplex PCR; TCRdb's table is partial and in-frame only. Of 200,000 to 250,000 clones detected, over 75% appear once; the ten largest clones hold about 2%. The sequenced sample was PBMCs. These receptors were taken from a woman aged 18-29 years in good health and CMV-seropositive.

This clone was detected only a few times. The gene calls are TRBV18 and TRBJ1-5; 8 bases are shared with TRBD1. J was trimmed by 7 bases and V by 6 bases; bases with no gene match: 5. Per the germline V gene, CDR1 is KGHSH and CDR2 is LQKENI. This CDR3 has 13 residues. CDR3 nucleotides: TGTGCCAGCTCCCTTGGACAGGGCCAGCCCCAGCATTTT. Translation gives CASSLGQGQPQHF. Full variable domain (outside the CDR3, taken from reference TRBV18 and TRBJ1-5): NAGVMQNPRHLVRRRGQEARLRCSPMKGHSHVYWYRQLPEEGLKFMVYLQKENIIDESGMPKERFSAEFPKEGPSILRIQQVVRGDSAAYFCASSLGQGQPQHFGDGTRLSIL.

This CDR3 is CASSQEGGSGIGETQYF. The CDR3 bases are TGCGCCAGCAGCCAAGAGGGGGGTAGCGGGATCGGGGAGACCCAGTACTTC. The chain carries TRBV4-1 and TRBJ2-5; TRBD2 aligns across 8 bases. Germline V gives CDR1 MGHRA, CDR2 YSYEKL. The CDR3 length is 17 residues. The V and J ends lost 0 bases and 5 bases, in that order; junction bases with no gene match: 11.

This clone was counted a single time. V is TRBV27 and J is TRBJ2-1; 9 nucleotides line up with TRBD2. Germline loops: CDR1 MNHEY, CDR2 SMNVEV (reference sequence). The CDR3 is 18 residues long. V was clipped by 6 bases and J by 1 base; unmatched bases: 13. The CDR3 spells CASRVTGLALFSYNEQFF. CDR3 DNA sequence: TGTGCCAGCAGGGTGACGGGACTAGCACTATTTTCCTACAATGAGCAGTTCTTC.

This clone was seen just once. The J gene is TRBJ2-1, the V gene TRBV30; D is uncertain. V dropped 4 bases and J dropped 0 bases, with 13 bases sitting between them. Germline-derived CDR1 and CDR2 are GTSNPN and SVGIG (reference sequence). The CDR3 runs 15 residues. CDR3 in amino acids: CAWTPLRSSYNEQFF. The CDR3 DNA sequence: TGTGCCTGGACGCCGTTAAGGAGCTCCTACAATGAGCAGTTCTTC.

J is TRBJ2-6 and V is TRBV19, with 8 bases matching TRBD2. Germline V gene lookup returns CDR1 LNHDA and CDR2 SQIVND (reference sequence). This CDR3 region has 17 residues. J lost 1 base, V lost 5 bases, and 7 bases had no gene match. The CDR3 is CASSEGGRISGANVLTF. The CDR3 DNA reads TGTGCCAGTAGTGAGGGCGGGAGGATTTCTGGGGCCAACGTCCTGACTTTC. Variable domain in full (rest from reference TRBV19 and TRBJ2-6): DGGITQSPKYLFRKEGQNVTLSCEQNLNHDAMYWYRQDPGQGLRLIYYSQIVNDFQKGDIAEGYSVSREKKESFPLTVTSAQKNPTAFYLCASSEGGRISGANVLTFGAGSRLTVL.

The chain employs TRBV18 and TRBJ1-1; TRBD1 matches 9 bases. Germline lookup yields CDR1 KGHSH and CDR2 LQKENI. The CDR3 contains 16 residues. Losses at the gene ends were 3 bases for V and 0 bases for J; bases not matched to a gene: 5. The CDR3: CASSPGTGIMNTEAFF. The CDR3 DNA follows: TGTGCCAGCTCACCTGGGACAGGGATAATGAACACTGAAGCTTTCTTT.

Worth noting for this clone: Germline and junction disagree at one end, which may indicate a read error. The identical CDR3 is also encoded by other nucleotide sequences in the sample. The V and J genes are TRBV2 and TRBJ2-7; D is uncertain. Germline CDR1 is SNHLY and CDR2 is FYNNEI. The CDR3 consists of 15 residues. CDR3 loop: CASSEGSYSLYEQYF. CDR3 in DNA: TGTGCCAGCAGTGAAGGATCCTATTCGCTGTACGAGCAATACTTC.

V usage is TRBV11-2 and J usage is TRBJ1-1, with D unclear. V was shortened by 4 bases and J by 0 bases, with 12 bases between the two germline ends. The CDR3 runs 15 residues. In germline, CDR1 is SGHAT, CDR2 FQNNGV. CDR3 protein: CASSSRGTVNTEAFF. The DNA of the CDR3 is TGTGCCAGCAGCTCCAGAGGAACCGTGAACACTGAAGCTTTCTTT.

The chain uses TRBV5-4 and TRBJ2-3; the match to TRBD2 covers 8 bases. The germline V gene has CDR1 SGHNT and CDR2 YYREEE (reference sequence). The CDR3 is 15 residues long. V lost 4 bases to trimming and J lost 9 bases; unmatched junction nucleotides: 13. CDR3 region: CASSPPNGRVDTQYF. DNA of the CDR3: TGTGCCAGCAGCCCCCCCAACGGGAGGGTGGACACGCAGTATTTT.

This clone was detected only once. The chain recombines TRBV5-4 with TRBJ2-6, with 15 bases lining up with TRBD2. Trimming cost V 4 bases and J 4 bases; bases outside gene matches: 6. In germline, CDR1 is SGHNT, CDR2 YYREEE (reference sequence). The CDR3 extends over 18 amino acids. CDR3 nucleotides: TGTGCCAGCAGCCTTGGACTAGCGGGAGGGCCGGGGGCCAACGTCCTGACTTTC. The encoded protein is CASSLGLAGGPGANVLTF.

V and J are TRBV5-4 and TRBJ2-2; TRBD2 aligns across 11 bases. Germline trimming cut 7 bases from V and 9 bases from J; bases unmatched to any gene: 17. Germline CDR1 reads SGHNT; CDR2 reads YYREEE (reference sequence). This CDR3 is 17 amino acids long. This chain's CDR3 is CASHPGTSGIISRELFF. The CDR3 DNA reads as TGTGCCAGCCACCCAGGGACTAGCGGAATCATTAGTCGGGAGCTGTTTTTT.

This rearrangement joins TRBV7-8 to TRBJ2-3; D remains unclear. The germline gives CDR1 SGHVS, CDR2 FQNEAQ. The CDR3 spans 14 residues. V was trimmed by 3 bases and J by 0 bases, leaving 7 bases between them. In DNA form, the CDR3 reads TGTGCCAGCAGCTTTTGGGCCAGCACAGATACGCAGTATTTT. Translating it yields CASSFWASTDTQYF.

As to this clone: The junction shows a germline mismatch at one end, possibly a read error. CDR3 DNA sequence: TGTGCCAGCAGTGAAACTAGCGGATACTACAGTGAGCAGTTCTTC. Translation gives CASSETSGYYSEQFF. The rearrangement links TRBV2 to TRBJ2-1; 8 positions match TRBD2. CDR3 length: 15 residues. From germline, CDR1 is SNHLY and CDR2 FYNNEI.

The rearrangement joins TRBV28 to TRBJ2-3, with a possible D match to TRBD2 (5 bases). Germline CDR1 is MDHEN and CDR2 is SYDVKM. The CDR3 consists of 15 residues. V was trimmed by 6 bases and J by 0 bases, leaving 13 bases between them. This CDR3 is CASSRGLTSTDTQYF. As DNA, the CDR3 is TGTGCCAGCAGCCGAGGGCTCACTAGCACAGATACGCAGTATTTT.

Worth noting for this clone: This sample also contains other DNA sequences that code for the same CDR3. This chain links TRBV27 with TRBJ2-3, with 10 bases that match TRBD2. Germline V CDR1 and CDR2: MNHEY, SMNVEV (reference sequence). The CDR3 runs to 14 residues. V gave up 4 bases and J gave up 5 bases; unmatched junction bases: 3. The CDR3 is CASSSRLAGDTQYF. DNA for the CDR3: TGTGCCAGCAGTTCGCGACTAGCGGGAGATACGCAGTATTTT.

The J gene is TRBJ1-5, the V gene TRBV2; 7 bases map to TRBD1. Per germline, CDR1 SNHLY and CDR2 FYNNEI. The CDR3 has 15 amino acids. V was clipped by 6 bases and J by 2 bases; unmatched bases: 7. The CDR3 DNA is TGTGCCAGCAGGATAACAGGGGCCGGCAATCAGCCCCAGCATTTT. Its protein is CASRITGAGNQPQHF.